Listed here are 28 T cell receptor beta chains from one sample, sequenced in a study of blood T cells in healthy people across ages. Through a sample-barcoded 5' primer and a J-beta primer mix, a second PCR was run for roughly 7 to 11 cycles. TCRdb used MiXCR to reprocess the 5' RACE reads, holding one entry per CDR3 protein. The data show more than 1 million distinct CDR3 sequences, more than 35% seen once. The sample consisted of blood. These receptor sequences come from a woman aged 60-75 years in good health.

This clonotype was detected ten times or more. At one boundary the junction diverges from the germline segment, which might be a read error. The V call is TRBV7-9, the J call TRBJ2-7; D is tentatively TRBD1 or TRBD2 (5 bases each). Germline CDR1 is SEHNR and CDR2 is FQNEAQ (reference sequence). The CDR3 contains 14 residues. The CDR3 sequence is CASSPGTAAYEQYF. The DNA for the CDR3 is TGCGCCAGCAGCCCTGGGACGGCAGCTTACGAGCAGTACTTC.

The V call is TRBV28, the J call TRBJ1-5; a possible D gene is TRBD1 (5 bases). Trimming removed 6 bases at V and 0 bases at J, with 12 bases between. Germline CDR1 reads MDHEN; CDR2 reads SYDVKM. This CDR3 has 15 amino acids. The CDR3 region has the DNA TGTGCCAGCAGCCAATGGGGCGGTAGCAATCAGCCCCAGCATTTT. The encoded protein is CASSQWGGSNQPQHF.

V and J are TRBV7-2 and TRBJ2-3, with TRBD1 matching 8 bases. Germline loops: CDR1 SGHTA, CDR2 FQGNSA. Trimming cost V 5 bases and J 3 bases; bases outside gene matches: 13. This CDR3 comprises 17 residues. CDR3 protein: CASSLAGQGMFTDTQYF. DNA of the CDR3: TGTGCCAGCAGCCTTGCCGGACAGGGCATGTTTACAGATACGCAGTATTTT.

The CDR3 here is CATDLQGAYDEQFF. Written as DNA, the CDR3 is TGCGCCACTGACTTACAGGGGGCCTATGATGAGCAGTTCTTC. The chain has TRBV10-2 and TRBJ2-1, with 9 nucleotides matching TRBD1. V lost 10 bases to trimming and J lost 8 bases; unmatched junction nucleotides: 12. Looked up from germline, CDR1 is WSHSY and CDR2 is SAAADI. The CDR3 spans 14 residues.

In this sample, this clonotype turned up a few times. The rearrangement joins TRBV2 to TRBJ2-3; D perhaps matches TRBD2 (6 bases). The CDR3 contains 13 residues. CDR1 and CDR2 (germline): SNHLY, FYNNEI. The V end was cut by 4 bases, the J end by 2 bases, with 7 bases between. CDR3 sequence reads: CASSVAATDTQYF. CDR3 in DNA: TGTGCCAGCAGTGTAGCGGCCACAGATACGCAGTATTTT. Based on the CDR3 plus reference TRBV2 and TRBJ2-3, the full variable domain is EPEVTQTPSHQVTQMGQEVILRCVPISNHLYFYWYRQILGQKVEFLVSFYNNEISEKSEIFDDQFSVERPDGSNFTLKIRSTKLEDSAMYFCASSVAATDTQYFGPGTRLTVL.

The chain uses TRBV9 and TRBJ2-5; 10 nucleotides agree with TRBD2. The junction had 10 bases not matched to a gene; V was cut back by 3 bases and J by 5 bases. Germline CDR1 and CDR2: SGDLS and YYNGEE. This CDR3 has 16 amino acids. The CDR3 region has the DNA TGTGCCAGCAGCGAGACGAGCGGGGGGGCGTGGGAGACCCAGTACTTC. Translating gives CASSETSGGAWETQYF. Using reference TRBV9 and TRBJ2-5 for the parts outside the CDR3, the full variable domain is DSGVTQTPKHLITATGQRVTLRCSPRSGDLSVYWYQQSLDQGLQFLIQYYNGEERAKGNILERFSAQQFPDLHSELNLSSLELGDSALYFCASSETSGGAWETQYFGPGTRLLVL.

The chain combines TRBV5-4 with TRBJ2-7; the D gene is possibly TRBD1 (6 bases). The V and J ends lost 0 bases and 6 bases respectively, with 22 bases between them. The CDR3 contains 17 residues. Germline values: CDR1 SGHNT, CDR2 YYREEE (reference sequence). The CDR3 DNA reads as TGTGCCAGCAGCTTGGGCCACATGGGGGCTCTCAGAGGCGAGCAGTACTTC. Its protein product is CASSLGHMGALRGEQYF.

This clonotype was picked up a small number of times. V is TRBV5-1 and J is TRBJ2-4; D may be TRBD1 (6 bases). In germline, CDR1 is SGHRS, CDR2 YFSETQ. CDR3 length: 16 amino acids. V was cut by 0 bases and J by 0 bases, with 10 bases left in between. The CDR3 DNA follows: TGCGCCAGCAGCTTGGAACAGGGCGGAGCCAAAAACATTCAGTACTTC. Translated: CASSLEQGGAKNIQYF. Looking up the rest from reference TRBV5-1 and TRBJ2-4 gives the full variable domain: KAGVTQTPRYLIKTRGQQVTLSCSPISGHRSVSWYQQTPGQGLQFLFEYFSETQRNKGNFPGRFSGRQFSNSRSEMNVSTLELGDSALYLCASSLEQGGAKNIQYFGAGTRLSVL.

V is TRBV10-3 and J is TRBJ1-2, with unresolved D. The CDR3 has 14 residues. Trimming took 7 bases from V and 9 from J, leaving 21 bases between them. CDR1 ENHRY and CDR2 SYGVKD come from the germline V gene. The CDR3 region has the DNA TGTGCCATCATCGCGGACCTTACCGCGTCACGCTACACCTTC. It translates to CAIIADLTASRYTF.

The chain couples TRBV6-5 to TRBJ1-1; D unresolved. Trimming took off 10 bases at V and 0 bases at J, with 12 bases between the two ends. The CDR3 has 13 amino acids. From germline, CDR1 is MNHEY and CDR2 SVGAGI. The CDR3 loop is CATREHMNTEAFF. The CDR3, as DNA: TGTGCCACACGGGAACATATGAACACTGAAGCTTTCTTT.

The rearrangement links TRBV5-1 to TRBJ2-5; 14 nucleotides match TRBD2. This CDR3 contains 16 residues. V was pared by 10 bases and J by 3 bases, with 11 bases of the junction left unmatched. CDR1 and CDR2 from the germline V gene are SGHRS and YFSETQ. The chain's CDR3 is CASRGTSGSSKETQYF. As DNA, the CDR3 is TGCGCCTCTCGTGGGACTAGCGGGAGTTCAAAAGAGACCCAGTACTTC.

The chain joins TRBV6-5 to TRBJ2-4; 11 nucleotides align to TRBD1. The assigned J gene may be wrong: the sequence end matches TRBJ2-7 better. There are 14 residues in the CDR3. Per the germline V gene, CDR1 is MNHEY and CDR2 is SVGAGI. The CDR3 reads CASSYWTGGNEQYF. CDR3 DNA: TGTGCCAGCAGTTACTGGACAGGGGGCAACGAGCAGTACTTC.

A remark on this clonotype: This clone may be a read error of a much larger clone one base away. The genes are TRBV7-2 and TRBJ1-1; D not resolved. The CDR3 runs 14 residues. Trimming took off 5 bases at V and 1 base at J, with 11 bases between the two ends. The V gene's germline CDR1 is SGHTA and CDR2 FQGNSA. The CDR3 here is CASSVGVRNTEAFF. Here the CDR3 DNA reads TGTGCCAGCAGCGTAGGCGTCAGGAACACTGAAGCTTTCTTT.

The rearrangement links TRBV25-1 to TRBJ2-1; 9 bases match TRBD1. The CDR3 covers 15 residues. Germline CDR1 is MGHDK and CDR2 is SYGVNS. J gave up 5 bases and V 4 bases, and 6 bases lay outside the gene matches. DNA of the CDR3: TGTGCCAGCAGTGTTGCTGGGACAGGGAACAATGAGCAGTTCTTC. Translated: CASSVAGTGNNEQFF.

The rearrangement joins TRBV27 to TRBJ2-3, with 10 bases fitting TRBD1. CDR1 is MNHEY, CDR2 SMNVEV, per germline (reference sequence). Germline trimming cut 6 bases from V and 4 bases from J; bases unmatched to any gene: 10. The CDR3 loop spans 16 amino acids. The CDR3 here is CASRHTGTGDADTQYF. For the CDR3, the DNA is TGTGCCAGCAGACACACCGGGACAGGGGACGCAGATACGCAGTATTTT.

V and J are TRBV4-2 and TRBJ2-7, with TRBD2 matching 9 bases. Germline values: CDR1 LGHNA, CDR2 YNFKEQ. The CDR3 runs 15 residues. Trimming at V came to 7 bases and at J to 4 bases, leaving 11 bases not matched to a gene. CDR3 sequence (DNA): TGTGCCAGCACCATGACTAGCGGAGGGGAGTACGAGCAGTACTTC. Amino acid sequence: CASTMTSGGEYEQYF.

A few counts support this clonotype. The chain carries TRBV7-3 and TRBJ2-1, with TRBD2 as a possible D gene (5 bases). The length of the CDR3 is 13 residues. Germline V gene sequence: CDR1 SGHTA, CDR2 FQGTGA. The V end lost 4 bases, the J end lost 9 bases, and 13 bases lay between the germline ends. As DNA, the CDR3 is TGTGCCAGCAGCTCTCAAGTGGGGAGTGAGCAGTTCTTC. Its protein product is CASSSQVGSEQFF.

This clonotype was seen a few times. Here the CDR3 DNA reads TGCGCCAGCAGTAGCCGGGACGGACCCCAAGAGACCCAGTACTTC. Encoded protein: CASSSRDGPQETQYF. The V call is TRBV10-1, the J call TRBJ2-5, with D perhaps matching TRBD1 or TRBD2 (5 bases each). The CDR3 contains 15 residues. With 5 bases removed from V and 1 base from J, the gap between germline ends came to 14 bases. Germline CDR1 reads WNHNN; CDR2 reads SYGVQD (reference sequence).

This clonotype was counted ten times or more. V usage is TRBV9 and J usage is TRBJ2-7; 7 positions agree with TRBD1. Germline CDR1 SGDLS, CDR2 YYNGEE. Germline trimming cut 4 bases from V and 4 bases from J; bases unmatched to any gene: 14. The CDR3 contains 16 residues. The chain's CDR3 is CASSTHIGQDAYEQYF. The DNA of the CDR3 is TGTGCCAGCAGCACCCACATTGGACAGGATGCGTACGAGCAGTACTTC.

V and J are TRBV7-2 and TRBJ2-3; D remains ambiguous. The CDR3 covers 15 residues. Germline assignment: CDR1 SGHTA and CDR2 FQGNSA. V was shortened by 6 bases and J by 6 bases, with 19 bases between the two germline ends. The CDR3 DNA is TGTGCCAGCAGTCCTGGGGTCCGAGTTGGGGATACGCAGTATTTT. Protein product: CASSPGVRVGDTQYF.

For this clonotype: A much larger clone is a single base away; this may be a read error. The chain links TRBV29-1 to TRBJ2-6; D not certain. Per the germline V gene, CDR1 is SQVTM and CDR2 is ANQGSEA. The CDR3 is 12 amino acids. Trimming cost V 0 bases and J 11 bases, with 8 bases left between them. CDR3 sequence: CSVEEGPDVLTF. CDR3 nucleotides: TGCAGCGTTGAAGAAGGCCCCGACGTCCTGACTTTC.

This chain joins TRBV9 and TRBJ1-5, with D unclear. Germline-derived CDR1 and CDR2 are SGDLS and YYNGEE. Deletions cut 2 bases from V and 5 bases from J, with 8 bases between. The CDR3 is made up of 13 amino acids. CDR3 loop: CASSVEGDQPQHF. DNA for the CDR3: TGTGCCAGCAGCGTGGAAGGAGATCAGCCCCAGCATTTT.

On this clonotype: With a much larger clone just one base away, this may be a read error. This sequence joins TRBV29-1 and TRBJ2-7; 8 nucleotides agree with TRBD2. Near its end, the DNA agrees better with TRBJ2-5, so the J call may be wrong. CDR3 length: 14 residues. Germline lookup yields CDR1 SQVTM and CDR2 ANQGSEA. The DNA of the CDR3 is TGCAGCGTTGTCGCGGGAGGCGGATATGGGACCCAGTACTTC. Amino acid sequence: CSVVAGGGYGTQYF.

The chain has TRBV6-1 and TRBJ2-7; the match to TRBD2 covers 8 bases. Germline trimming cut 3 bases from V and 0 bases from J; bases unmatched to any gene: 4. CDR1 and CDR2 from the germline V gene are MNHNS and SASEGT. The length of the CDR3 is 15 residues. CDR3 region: CASSDSGTPSYEQYF. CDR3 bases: TGTGCCAGCAGTGATAGCGGGACACCCTCCTACGAGCAGTACTTC.

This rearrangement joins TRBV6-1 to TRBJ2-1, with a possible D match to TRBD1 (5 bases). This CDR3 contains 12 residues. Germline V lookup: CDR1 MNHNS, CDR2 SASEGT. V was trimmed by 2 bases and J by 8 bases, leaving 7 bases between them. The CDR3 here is CASSEWGDEQFF. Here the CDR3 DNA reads TGTGCCAGCAGTGAATGGGGCGATGAGCAGTTCTTC.

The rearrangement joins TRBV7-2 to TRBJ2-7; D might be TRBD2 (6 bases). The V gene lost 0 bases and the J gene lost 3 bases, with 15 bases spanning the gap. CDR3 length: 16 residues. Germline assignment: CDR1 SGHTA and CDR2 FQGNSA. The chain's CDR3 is CASSLAGVGGSYEQYF. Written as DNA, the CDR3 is TGTGCCAGCAGCTTAGCAGGGGTAGGAGGGAGCTACGAGCAGTACTTC.

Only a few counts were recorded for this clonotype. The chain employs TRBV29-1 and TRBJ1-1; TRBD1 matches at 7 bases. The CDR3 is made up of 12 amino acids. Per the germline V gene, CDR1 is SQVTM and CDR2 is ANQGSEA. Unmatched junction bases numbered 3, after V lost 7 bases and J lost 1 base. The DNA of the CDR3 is TGCAGCGCAAACAGGGGGAACACTGAAGCTTTCTTT. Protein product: CSANRGNTEAFF. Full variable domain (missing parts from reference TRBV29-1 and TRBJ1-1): SAVISQKPSRDICQRGTSLTIQCQVDSQVTMMFWYRQQPGQSLTLIATANQGSEATYESGFVIDKFPISRPNLTFSTLTVSNMSPEDSSIYLCSANRGNTEAFFGQGTRLTVV.

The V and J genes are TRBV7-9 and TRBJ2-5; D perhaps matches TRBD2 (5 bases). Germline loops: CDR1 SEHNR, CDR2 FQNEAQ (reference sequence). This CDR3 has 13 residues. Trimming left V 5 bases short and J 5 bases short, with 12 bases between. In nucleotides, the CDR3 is TGTGCCAGCAGCCGCCCCTGGGAGGAGACCCAGTACTTC. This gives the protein CASSRPWEETQYF.